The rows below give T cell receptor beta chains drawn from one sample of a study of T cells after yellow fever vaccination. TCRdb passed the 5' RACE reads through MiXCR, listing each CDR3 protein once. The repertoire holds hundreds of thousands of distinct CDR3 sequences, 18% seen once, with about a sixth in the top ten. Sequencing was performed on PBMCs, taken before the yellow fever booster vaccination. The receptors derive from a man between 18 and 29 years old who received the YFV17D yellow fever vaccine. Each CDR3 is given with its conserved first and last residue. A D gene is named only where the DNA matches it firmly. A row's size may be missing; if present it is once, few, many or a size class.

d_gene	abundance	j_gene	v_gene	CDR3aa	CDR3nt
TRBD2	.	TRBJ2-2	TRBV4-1	CASSQVGLADTGELFF	TGCGCCAGCAGCCAAGTAGGACTAGCGGACACCGGGGAGCTGTTTTTT
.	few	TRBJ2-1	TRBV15	CATSRTYNEQFF	TGTGCCACCAGCAGGACCTACAATGAGCAGTTCTTC
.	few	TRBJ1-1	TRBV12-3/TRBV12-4	CASSATGPGEAFF	TGTGCCAGCAGCGCGACAGGCCCCGGGGAGGCTTTCTTT
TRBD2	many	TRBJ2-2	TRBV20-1	CSARRSGGNTGELFF	TGCAGTGCTAGACGAAGCGGGGGGAACACCGGGGAGCTGTTTTTT
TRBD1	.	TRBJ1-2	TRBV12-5	CASGLQGARYGYTF	TGTGCTAGTGGTTTGCAGGGGGCACGGTATGGCTACACCTTC
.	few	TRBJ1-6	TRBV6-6	CATRGSSGNNSPLHF	TGTGCCACGAGGGGGTCGTCGGGGAATAATTCACCCCTCCACTTT
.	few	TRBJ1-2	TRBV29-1	CSVEVWDGYTF	TGCAGCGTTGAAGTTTGGGATGGCTACACCTTC
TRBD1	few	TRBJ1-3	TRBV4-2	CASSPTTGSGNTIYF	TGTGCCAGCAGCCCAACGACAGGGTCTGGAAACACCATATATTTT
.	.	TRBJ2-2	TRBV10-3	CAISESEGLGTGELFF	TGTGCCATCAGTGAGTCCGAGGGGTTAGGAACCGGGGAGCTGTTTTTT
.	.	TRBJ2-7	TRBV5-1	CASSLEGFSYEQYF	TGCGCCAGCAGCTTGGAGGGGTTCTCCTACGAGCAGTACTTC
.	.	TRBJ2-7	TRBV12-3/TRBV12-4	CASAAGAGEQYF	TGTGCCAGTGCCGCGGGGGCGGGCGAGCAGTACTTC
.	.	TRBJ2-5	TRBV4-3	CASSQDSGGVKTQYF	TGCGCCAGCAGCCAAGATAGCGGCGGAGTTAAGACCCAGTACTTC